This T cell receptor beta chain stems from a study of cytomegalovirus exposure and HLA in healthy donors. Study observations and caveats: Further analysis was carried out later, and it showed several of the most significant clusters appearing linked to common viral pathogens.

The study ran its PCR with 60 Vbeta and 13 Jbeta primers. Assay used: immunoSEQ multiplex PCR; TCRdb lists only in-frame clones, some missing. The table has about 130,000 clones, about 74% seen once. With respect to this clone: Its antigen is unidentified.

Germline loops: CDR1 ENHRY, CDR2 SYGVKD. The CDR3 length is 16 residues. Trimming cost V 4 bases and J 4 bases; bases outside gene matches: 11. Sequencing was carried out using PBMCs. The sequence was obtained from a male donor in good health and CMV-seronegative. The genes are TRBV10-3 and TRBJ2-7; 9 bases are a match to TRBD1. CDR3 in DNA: TGTGCCATCAGTGGGGGGGGGACAGGGTCGATATACGAGCAGTACTTC. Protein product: CAISGGGTGSIYEQYF.